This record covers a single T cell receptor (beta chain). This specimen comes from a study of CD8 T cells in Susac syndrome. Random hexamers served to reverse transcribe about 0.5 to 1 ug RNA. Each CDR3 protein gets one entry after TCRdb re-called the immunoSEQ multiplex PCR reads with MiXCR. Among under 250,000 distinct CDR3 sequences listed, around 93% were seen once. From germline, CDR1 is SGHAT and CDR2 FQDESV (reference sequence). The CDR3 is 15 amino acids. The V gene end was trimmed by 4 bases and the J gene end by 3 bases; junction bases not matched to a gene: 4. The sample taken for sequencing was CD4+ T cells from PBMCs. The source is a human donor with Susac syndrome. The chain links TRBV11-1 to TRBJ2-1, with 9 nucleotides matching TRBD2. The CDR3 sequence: CASSSRAGGYNEQFF. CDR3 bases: TGTGCCAGCAGCTCACGAGCGGGGGGCTACAATGAGCAGTTCTTC.